This is a list of T cell receptor beta chains from one sample in a study of post-analysis software for immune sequencing data. TCRdb re-called the PCR reads through MiXCR, storing one row per CDR3 protein. The repertoire holds hundreds of thousands of distinct CDR3 sequences, with 55% to 60% as singletons. Sequenced input: blood. The receptors derive from a girl between 2 and 10 years old with multiple sclerosis. Both conserved end residues are part of each CDR3. D genes are given only for firm matches. Some rows have no size entry. The others give once, few or many, or a class for an expanded clone.

v_gene	abundance	d_gene	j_gene	CDR3nt	CDR3aa
TRBV12-3/TRBV12-4	NA	TRBD2	TRBJ2-3	TGTGCCAGCCCTACTGAGCGGGAGGGCACAGATACGCAGTATTTT	CASPTEREGTDTQYF
TRBV29-1	NA	NA	TRBJ2-2	TGCAGCGTTGACAGAGATACCGGGGAGCTGTTTTTT	CSVDRDTGELFF
TRBV4-3	NA	TRBD2	TRBJ2-1	TGCGCCAGCAGCCAAGATAGGTCTAGCGGAGTCCGTGAGCAGTTCTTC	CASSQDRSSGVREQFF
TRBV29-1	NA	TRBD1	TRBJ1-1	TGCAGCGGTGACAGGGATAAGGGCACTGAAGCTTTCTTT	CSGDRDKGTEAFF
TRBV15	few	NA	TRBJ2-3	TGTGCCACCAGCAGAGAAAGCAGGGAAGTGGATACGCAGTATTTT	CATSRESREVDTQYF
TRBV15	NA	TRBD1	TRBJ2-5	TGTGCCACCAGCAGAGAGACAGGGCAAGAGACCCAGTACTTC	CATSRETGQETQYF
TRBV6-2/TRBV6-3	NA	TRBD2	TRBJ2-3	TGTGCCAGCAGATACCTTAGCGGGGGGAAGACAGATACGCAGTATTTT	CASRYLSGGKTDTQYF
TRBV7-2	few	TRBD2	TRBJ2-1	TGTGCCAGCAGCTTAGAACTAGCGGATTACAATGAGCAGTTCTTC	CASSLELADYNEQFF
TRBV7-2	few	TRBD2	TRBJ2-4	TGTGCCAGCAGCTTAGGGACTAGCGGCCACCCCATTCAGTACTTC	CASSLGTSGHPIQYF
TRBV4-3	NA	NA	TRBJ2-3	TGCGCCAGCAGCGAAACAGGGATAGATACGCAGTATTTT	CASSETGIDTQYF
TRBV28	NA	TRBD2	TRBJ2-7	TGTGCCAGCAGTTTATGCCCCCACTTAGCGGGTCTCTACGAGCAGTACTTC	CASSLCPHLAGLYEQYF
TRBV29-1	NA	TRBD1	TRBJ2-5	TGCAGCCTTACGATGACAGGGGGGTACCAAGAGACCCAGTACTTC	CSLTMTGGYQETQYF
TRBV28	NA	TRBD2	TRBJ2-1	TGTGCCACCTCGTTAGCGGGAGGCCTCCATGAGCAGTTCTTC	CATSLAGGLHEQFF
TRBV7-2	few	NA	TRBJ2-4	TGTGCCAGCAGCTTTGAGGGGTCCCAATGGAACATTCAGTACTTC	CASSFEGSQWNIQYF
TRBV29-1	NA	TRBD1	TRBJ1-1	TGCAGCGCCGAGGGACAGCCGAACACTGAAGCTTTCTTT	CSAEGQPNTEAFF
TRBV6-6	NA	NA	TRBJ1-2	TGTGCCAGCAGCAGTAAGGGCGGCTATGGCTACACCTTC	CASSSKGGYGYTF
TRBV12-3/TRBV12-4	NA	NA	TRBJ2-6	TGTGCCAGCAGTCACCGACGCTCTGGGGCCAACGTCCTGACTTTC	CASSHRRSGANVLTF